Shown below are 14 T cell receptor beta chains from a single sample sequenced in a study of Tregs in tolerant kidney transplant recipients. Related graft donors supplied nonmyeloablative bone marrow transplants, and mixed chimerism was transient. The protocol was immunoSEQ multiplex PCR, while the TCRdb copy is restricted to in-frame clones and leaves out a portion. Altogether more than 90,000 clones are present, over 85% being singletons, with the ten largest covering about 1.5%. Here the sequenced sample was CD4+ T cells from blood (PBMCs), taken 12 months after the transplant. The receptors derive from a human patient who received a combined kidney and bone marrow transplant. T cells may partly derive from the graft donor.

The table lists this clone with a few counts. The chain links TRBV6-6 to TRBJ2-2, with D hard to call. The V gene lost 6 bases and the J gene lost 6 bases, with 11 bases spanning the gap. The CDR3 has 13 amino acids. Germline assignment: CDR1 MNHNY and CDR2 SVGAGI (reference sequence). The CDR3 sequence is CASSPRLAGELFF. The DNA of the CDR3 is TGTGCCAGCAGCCCTAGATTGGCCGGGGAGCTGTTTTTT.

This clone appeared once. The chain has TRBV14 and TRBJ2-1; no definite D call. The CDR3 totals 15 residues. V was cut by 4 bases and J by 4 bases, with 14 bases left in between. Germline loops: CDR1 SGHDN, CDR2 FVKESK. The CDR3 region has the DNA TGTGCCAGCAGCCTCGCAGTATTCCAATACAATGAGCAGTTCTTC. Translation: CASSLAVFQYNEQFF.

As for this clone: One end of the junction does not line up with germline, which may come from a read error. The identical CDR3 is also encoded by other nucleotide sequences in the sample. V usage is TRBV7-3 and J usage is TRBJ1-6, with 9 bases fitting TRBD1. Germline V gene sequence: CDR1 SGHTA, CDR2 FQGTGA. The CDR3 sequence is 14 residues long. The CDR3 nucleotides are TGTGCCAGCAGCTACGGGACAGGGAATTCCCCCCTCCACTTT. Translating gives CASSYGTGNSPLHF.

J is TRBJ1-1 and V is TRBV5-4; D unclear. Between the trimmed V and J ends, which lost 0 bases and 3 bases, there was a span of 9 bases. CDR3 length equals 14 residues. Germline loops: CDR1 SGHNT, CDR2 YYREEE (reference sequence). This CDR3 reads CASSLDSWDTEAFF. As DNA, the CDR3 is TGTGCCAGCAGCTTGGACAGTTGGGACACTGAAGCTTTCTTT.

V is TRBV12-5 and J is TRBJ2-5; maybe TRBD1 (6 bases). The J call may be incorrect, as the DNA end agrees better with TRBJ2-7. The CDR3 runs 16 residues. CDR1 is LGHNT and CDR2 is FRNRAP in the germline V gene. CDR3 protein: CASGSPHRAPTYEQYF. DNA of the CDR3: TGTGCTAGTGGTTCCCCCCACAGGGCCCCAACCTACGAGCAGTACTTC.

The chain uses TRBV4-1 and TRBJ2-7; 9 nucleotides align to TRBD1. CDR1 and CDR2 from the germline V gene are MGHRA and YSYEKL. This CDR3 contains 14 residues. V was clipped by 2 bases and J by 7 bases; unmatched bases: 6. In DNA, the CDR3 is TGCGCCAGCAGCCAACCGGGACAGGGCGGGGAGCAGTACTTC. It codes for CASSQPGQGGEQYF.

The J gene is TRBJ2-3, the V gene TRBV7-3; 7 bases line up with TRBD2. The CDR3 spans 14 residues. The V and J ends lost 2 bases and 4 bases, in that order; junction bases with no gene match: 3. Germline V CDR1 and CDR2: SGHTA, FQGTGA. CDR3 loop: CASSLGLVADTQYF. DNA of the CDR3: TGTGCCAGCAGCTTAGGACTAGTCGCAGATACGCAGTATTTT.

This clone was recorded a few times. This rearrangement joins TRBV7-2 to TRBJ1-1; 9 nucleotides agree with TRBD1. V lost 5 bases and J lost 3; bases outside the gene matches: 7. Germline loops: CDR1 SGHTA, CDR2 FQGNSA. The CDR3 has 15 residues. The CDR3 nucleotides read TGTGCCAGCAGCAAAAACACAGGGGGCTACACTGAAGCTTTCTTT. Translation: CASSKNTGGYTEAFF. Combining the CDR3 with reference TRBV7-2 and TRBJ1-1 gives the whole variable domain GAGVSQSPSNKVTEKGKDVELRCDPISGHTALYWYRQSLGQGLEFLIYFQGNSAPDKSGLPSDRFSAERTGGSVSTLTIQRTQQEDSAVYLCASSKNTGGYTEAFFGQGTRLTVV.

The CDR3 spells CASSQDRASGRTYEQYF. Here the CDR3 DNA reads TGCGCCAGCAGCCAAGATAGGGCTAGCGGGAGAACCTACGAGCAGTACTTC. This chain joins TRBV4-1 and TRBJ2-7; the match to TRBD2 covers 10 bases. After removal of 0 bases from V and 2 bases from J, the junction contained 7 bases not matched to a gene. This CDR3 is 17 amino acids long. Per the germline V gene, CDR1 is MGHRA and CDR2 is YSYEKL.

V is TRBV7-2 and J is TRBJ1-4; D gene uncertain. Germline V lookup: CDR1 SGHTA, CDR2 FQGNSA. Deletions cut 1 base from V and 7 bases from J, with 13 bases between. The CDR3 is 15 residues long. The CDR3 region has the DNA TGTGCCAGCAGCTTAGATTCGGGTGTGAGTGAAAAACTGTTTTTT. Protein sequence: CASSLDSGVSEKLFF. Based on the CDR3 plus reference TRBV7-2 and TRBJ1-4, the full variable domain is GAGVSQSPSNKVTEKGKDVELRCDPISGHTALYWYRQSLGQGLEFLIYFQGNSAPDKSGLPSDRFSAERTGGSVSTLTIQRTQQEDSAVYLCASSLDSGVSEKLFFGSGTQLSVL.

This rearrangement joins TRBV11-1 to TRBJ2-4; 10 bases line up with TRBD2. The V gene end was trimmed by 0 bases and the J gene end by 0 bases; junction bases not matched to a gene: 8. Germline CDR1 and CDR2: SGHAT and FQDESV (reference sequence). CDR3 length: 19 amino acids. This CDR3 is CASSLAGSGRNQAKNIQYF. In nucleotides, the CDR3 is TGTGCCAGCAGCTTAGCCGGTAGCGGGAGGAATCAAGCCAAAAACATTCAGTACTTC.

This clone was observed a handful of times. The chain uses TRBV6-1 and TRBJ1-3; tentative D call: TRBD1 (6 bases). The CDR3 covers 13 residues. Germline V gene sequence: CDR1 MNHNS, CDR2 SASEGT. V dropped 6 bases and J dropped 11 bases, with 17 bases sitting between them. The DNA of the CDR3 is TGTGCCAGCAGCGGGGGGCCTATAGTCTCCATATATTTT. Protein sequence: CASSGGPIVSIYF.

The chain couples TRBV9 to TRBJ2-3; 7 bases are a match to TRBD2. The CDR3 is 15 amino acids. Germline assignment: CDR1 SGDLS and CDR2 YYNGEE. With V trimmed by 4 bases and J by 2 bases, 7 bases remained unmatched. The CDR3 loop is CASSTPSGYTDTQYF. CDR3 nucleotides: TGTGCCAGCAGCACTCCTAGCGGATACACAGATACGCAGTATTTT.

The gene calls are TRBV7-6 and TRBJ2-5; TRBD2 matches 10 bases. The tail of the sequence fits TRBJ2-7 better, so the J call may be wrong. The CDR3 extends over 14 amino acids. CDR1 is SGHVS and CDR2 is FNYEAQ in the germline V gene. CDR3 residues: CASSRGLAVYEQYF. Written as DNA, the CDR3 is TGTGCCAGCAGCCGAGGACTAGCGGTCTACGAGCAGTACTTC.